This TCR beta chain emerged from a study of shared clonotypes between healthy human individuals. Study details: CD4 naive and CD4 memory each took three plates per donor, while CD8 naive took two and CD8 memory one.

The V segment lost 5 bases and the J segment 3 bases; nucleotides outside the gene matches: 8. CDR3 length equals 15 residues. The V gene's germline CDR1 is LNHDA and CDR2 SQIVND (reference sequence). Some 27,000 T cell genomes, or around 0.2 ug DNA, went into the sorted-subset replicate PCRs. Original handling: Junction-only immunoSEQ sequences carried no quality scores, so filtering differed. Produced via immunoSEQ multiplex PCR; TCRdb's table is partial and in-frame only. V and J calls and clone size are given by that table; D and trimming were obtained from the DNA. In the table there are 2 million to 2.5 million clones, approximately 94% of which are singletons. CD45RA+ naive and CD45RA-negative memory subsets were separated from CD4+ cells.

This sequence was found in a man between 18 and 35 years old in good health. The sequenced sample was naive CD4+ T cells sorted from blood. Subset noted: CD45RA+ positively selected. The chain is built from TRBV19 and TRBJ2-3, with TRBD1 identical over 7 bases. CDR3 coding DNA: TGTGCCAGTAGTTCCAGACAGGGTGCGACAGATACGCAGTATTTT. Its translation: CASSSRQGATDTQYF. Based on the CDR3 plus reference TRBV19 and TRBJ2-3, the full variable domain is DGGITQSPKYLFRKEGQNVTLSCEQNLNHDAMYWYRQDPGQGLRLIYYSQIVNDFQKGDIAEGYSVSREKKESFPLTVTSAQKNPTAFYLCASSSRQGATDTQYFGPGTRLTVL.